A selection of T cell receptor beta chains follows, all from one sample in a study of CD8+ T cells in alopecia areata. Method: immunoSEQ multiplex PCR; TCRdb's copy keeps in-frame clones and lacks some. The data contain 150,000 to 200,000 clones, roughly 66% of them seen just once; the ten biggest clones take up approximately 10%. Sequencing was performed on CD8+ T cells sorted from blood, taken at week 0. These receptors were collected from a human donor with alopecia areata. Both conserved end residues are trimmed from each CDR3. A D gene is named only where the DNA matches it firmly.

cdr3_aa d_call v_call
AWSAGTGGQPQH TRBD1 TRBV30
AWRTGAAYYEQY TRBD1 TRBV30
ASSPFGETQY NA TRBV7-2
ALLDGAGELF NA TRBV7-2
ASSVGQSSYNSPLH NA TRBV9
ASRVRVNEQF NA TRBV2
SIREGYYGYT NA TRBV29-1
ASSLRGQGAYEQY TRBD1 TRBV5-1
ASSSGTPGEQY NA TRBV5-6
ASSSYNEQF NA TRBV13
SGGTGDSYNEQF TRBD1 TRBV29-1
ASSYDSLGSGGPYNEQF TRBD2 TRBV4-1
ATQVGSTDTQY NA TRBV7-9
SVREGGALDEQY NA TRBV29-1
ASSYGTAQPQH TRBD1 TRBV6-5
ASSLSGPHQPQH NA TRBV27
ASSPGDYEQY NA TRBV5-6
ASSTDYEQY NA TRBV5-4
ASSHEATGNTIY NA TRBV7-9
ASRARGQPQH NA TRBV2
SVEERNGYT NA TRBV29-1
ASSLVGSSYEQY NA TRBV5-6
SVGDSYNEQF NA TRBV29-1
ASGLINEQF NA TRBV12-5
ASSEEGFIQY NA TRBV14
ASSGGTGSNEQF TRBD1 TRBV5-1
ASSFGSGGLETQY TRBD1 TRBV27
ASSPTQRTDSTGELF NA TRBV5-6
SVEGRAGSYNEQF NA TRBV29-1
ASSVPGESSYNEQF NA TRBV11-3
ASKQGALDYGYT TRBD1 TRBV7-8
ASSYARHTEAF NA TRBV6-5
ASSVGAGNQPQH NA TRBV5-1
ASSLGQGNNSPLH TRBD1 TRBV5-6
ASSLAGDGELF NA TRBV7-6
ASSVGQHNQPQH NA TRBV9
ASSFPPNTEAF NA TRBV7-9
ARSMGTGELF NA TRBV30
SVEGTSGGNTGELF TRBD2 TRBV29-1
ASSGRGDLWNEQF TRBD2 TRBV2
ASSVSGGDTDTQY TRBD2 TRBV9
ASSQDRRIYEPQH NA TRBV4-1
ASSDWGNSNQPQH NA TRBV2
ASSPLTNVLT NA TRBV13
AISESKAGPLGETQY NA TRBV10-3
ASRDGQGTYNEQF TRBD1 TRBV2
ASSAWLGTANYGYT TRBD1 TRBV19
ASSLGGAGKFTEAF NA TRBV7-9
ASSEPETDTQY NA TRBV2
AWSSPSLEQY NA TRBV30
ASSELIGELF NA TRBV2
SVGQGSDYGYT TRBD1 TRBV29-1
ASSTKPRNIMDGYT NA TRBV14
ASSSGSNQPQH NA TRBV13
ASSEDSGETQY NA TRBV7-2
ASRQFPTGYGYT NA TRBV27
ASSPRGGGTEAF NA TRBV7-2
ASSSTSGGHEQY TRBD2 TRBV7-2
ASNTRGLGQGYGYT TRBD1 TRBV9
ASSSLAARGQQGPTYEQY NA TRBV7-8